The source of this TCR beta chain is a study of T cells in Graves' hyperthyroidism and ophthalmopathy. Study findings and constraints: From stable hyperthyroidism, ophthalmopathy was separated by a 13 V-J model. Among clonotypes expanded in thyroid above 0.001, most were also found in blood.

TCR beta CDR3 regions were amplified from RNA transcripts. HTBI primers were used for first-round RT-PCR of the TCR CDR3. TCRdb recomputed calls from the multiplex PCR reads with MiXCR, one row per CDR3 protein. The sample carries roughly 500,000 distinct CDR3 sequences, 40% to 50% recorded once. This clonotype was seen more than once but under ten times. Its matching antigen is unknown. With 3 bases clipped from V and 4 bases from J, the junction kept 2 bases outside the gene matches. CDR3 length equals 13 residues. Germline assignment: CDR1 LNHNV and CDR2 YYDKDF (reference sequence). The chain carries TRBV15 and TRBJ2-5; 7 bases line up with TRBD2. Sequenced sample: peripheral blood or thyroid tissue (not recorded which). This sequence was found in an adult woman with Graves' disease, either hyperthyroidism or ophthalmopathy (not recorded which). The CDR3 is CATSRASGETQYF. The DNA for the CDR3 is TGTGCCACCAGCAGGGCTAGCGGAGAGACCCAGTACTTC.